The 3 T cell receptor beta chains in this list originate from one sample, sequenced in a study of identical twins. One entry per CDR3 protein results from TCRdb running MiXCR on the 5' RACE reads. The sample lists a few hundred thousand distinct CDR3 sequences, more than 9% occurring once. The same specimen was also included in a second study, on yellow fever vaccine responses in identical twins.

Sequencing was performed on PBMCs. Receptors were obtained from a woman younger than 30 in good health.

Ten or more counts support this clonotype. V is TRBV20-1 and J is TRBJ2-2, with D unclear. The CDR3 loop spans 12 amino acids. The germline V gene has CDR1 DFQATT and CDR2 SNEGSKA (reference sequence). V gave up 0 bases and J gave up 7 bases, with 6 bases separating them. Here the CDR3 reads CSAREGVGELFF. The CDR3 DNA sequence: TGCAGTGCTAGAGAGGGCGTCGGGGAGCTGTTTTTT.

In its sample, this clonotype was seen a few times. J is TRBJ2-7 and V is TRBV12-3 or TRBV12-4; 7 bases line up with TRBD1. The CDR3 extends over 14 amino acids. V lost 6 bases to trimming and J lost 2 bases; unmatched junction nucleotides: 7. The CDR3 DNA is TGTGCCAGCAGATCCGGGACAGAGACCTACGAGCAGTACTTC. Translation: CASRSGTETYEQYF.

This clonotype has just a few counts. CDR3 amino acids: CASSLLRHPGDEQYF. The CDR3 DNA reads as TGTGCCAGCAGCTTACTACGGCACCCGGGAGACGAGCAGTACTTC. The chain is built from TRBV7-9 and TRBJ2-7; TRBD2 is a possible D gene (6 bases). In germline, CDR1 is SEHNR, CDR2 FQNEAQ (reference sequence). V was pared by 2 bases and J by 5 bases, with 16 bases between. The CDR3 has 15 amino acids.